Below are 13 T cell receptor beta chains sequenced from a single sample in a study of T cells in Graves' hyperthyroidism and ophthalmopathy. The TCR beta CDR3 regions underwent amplification using RNA transcripts as the source. HTBI primers were used for first-round RT-PCR of the TCR CDR3. Using its own MiXCR run on the multiplex PCR reads, TCRdb lists one record per CDR3 protein. Of 390,000 or so distinct CDR3 sequences in the sample, under 15% are singletons; the top ten hold roughly 13%. The source material was blood. The receptors come from a man younger than 35 with Graves' ophthalmopathy.

This sequence joins TRBV19 and TRBJ1-4, with D possibly matching TRBD1 (6 bases). The V gene's germline CDR1 is LNHDA and CDR2 SQIVND (reference sequence). The ends were cut back, 6 bases at V and 6 bases at J, with 11 bases in the middle. There are 13 residues in the CDR3. The DNA for the CDR3 is TGTGCCAGTAGGCAGGGGTGGCATGAAAAACTGTTTTTT. As protein: CASRQGWHEKLFF.

The chain employs TRBV15 and TRBJ1-5; no reliable D call. This CDR3 region has 15 residues. Germline CDR1 LNHNV, CDR2 YYDKDF (reference sequence). The germline V and J ends were trimmed by 5 bases and 9 bases, with 20 bases remaining between them. CDR3 residues: CATSDRGFGALPQHF. Here the CDR3 DNA reads TGTGCCACCAGCGATCGCGGGTTTGGTGCTTTGCCCCAGCATTTT.

This clonotype came up many times. The V gene is TRBV12-5, the J gene TRBJ1-4, with D perhaps matching TRBD1 (5 bases). This CDR3 contains 14 residues. V was shortened by 5 bases and J by 8 bases, with 15 bases between the two germline ends. Germline assignment: CDR1 LGHNT and CDR2 FRNRAP. For the CDR3, the DNA is TGTGCTAGTGGTAGCGGGACGGTGGTGGAAAAACTGTTTTTT. It is translated as CASGSGTVVEKLFF.

There are many counts of this clonotype. V is TRBV6-5 and J is TRBJ2-1; 7 positions match TRBD1. The CDR3 extends over 15 amino acids. Germline V gene data show CDR1 as MNHEY and CDR2 as SVGAGI. V lost 0 bases, J lost 2 bases, and 1 base stayed unmatched. CDR3 amino acids: CASSYSGQAYNEQFF. The CDR3 bases are TGTGCCAGCAGTTACTCAGGACAGGCCTACAATGAGCAGTTCTTC.

At least ten counts were recorded for this clonotype. This sequence joins TRBV10-2 and TRBJ1-1, with 7 bases identical to TRBD1. J was trimmed by 6 bases and V by 1 base; bases with no gene match: 2. Looked up from germline, CDR1 is WSHSY and CDR2 is SAAADI. The CDR3 sequence is 13 residues long. For the CDR3, the DNA is TGCGCCAGCAGTGAGTGGGGGACAGCTGAAGCTTTCTTT. Its protein is CASSEWGTAEAFF.

This clonotype was seen ten or more times. This chain uses TRBV12-3 or TRBV12-4 with TRBJ2-7, with D tentatively TRBD1 or TRBD2 (5 bases each). This CDR3 comprises 13 residues. V was cut by 2 bases and J by 2 bases, with 7 bases left in between. The CDR3 DNA reads as TGTGCCAGCAGTTTACAGGGACCCTACGAGCAGTACTTC. Protein sequence: CASSLQGPYEQYF.

J is TRBJ2-1 and V is TRBV7-2; D is unresolved. V lost 5 bases to trimming and J lost 1 base, with 15 bases between them. CDR1 is SGHTA and CDR2 is FQGNSA in the germline V gene. The CDR3 totals 16 residues. CDR3 amino acids: CASSGQFGRSYNEQFF. The CDR3 DNA sequence: TGTGCCAGCAGCGGTCAGTTTGGCAGATCCTACAATGAGCAGTTCTTC.

This clonotype was seen repeatedly, ten times or more. V gene TRBV6-1 combines with J gene TRBJ1-3, with a weak D call TRBD1 (6 bases). This CDR3 has 16 residues. Germline V gene data show CDR1 as MNHNS and CDR2 as SASEGT. Trimming took off 0 bases at V and 1 base at J, with 10 bases between the two ends. The CDR3 DNA reads TGTGCCAGCAGTGAAGCCGGGGGCTATTCTGGAAACACCATATATTTT. As protein: CASSEAGGYSGNTIYF.

CDR3 amino acids: CASSIGPGQGNHEQYF. The CDR3 bases are TGTGCCAGCAGCATAGGACCGGGACAGGGGAATCACGAGCAGTACTTC. The chain links TRBV7-9 to TRBJ2-7; 10 nucleotides line up with TRBD1. Germline CDR1 reads SEHNR; CDR2 reads FQNEAQ (reference sequence). V dropped 5 bases and J dropped 5; count of bases not matched to a gene: 12. This CDR3 is built from 16 residues.

At least ten counts were recorded for this clonotype. V usage is TRBV12-3 or TRBV12-4 and J usage is TRBJ2-1, with a possible D match to TRBD2 (6 bases). V was clipped by 3 bases and J by 2 bases, with 11 bases between them. The CDR3 is 15 residues long. CDR3 in DNA: TGTGCCAGCAGTTTCGGCGGGATGGCCTACAATGAGCAGTTCTTC. It translates to CASSFGGMAYNEQFF.

This clonotype has at least ten counts. The chain recombines TRBV7-9 with TRBJ1-4; D may be TRBD1 (6 bases). Germline lookup yields CDR1 SEHNR and CDR2 FQNEAQ (reference sequence). The CDR3 spans 13 residues. V was clipped by 3 bases and J by 7 bases, with 9 bases between them. CDR3 coding DNA: TGTGCCAGCAGCTTCGGGACAAGTGAAAAACTGTTTTTT. It yields the protein CASSFGTSEKLFF.

Turning to this clonotype: Being one base from a much bigger clone, this may be a read error. This chain uses TRBV18 with TRBJ2-3, with D uncertain. The CDR3 totals 12 residues. Looked up from germline, CDR1 is KGHSH and CDR2 is LQKENI. As DNA, the CDR3 is TGTGCCAGCCCACCCCAGACAGATACGCAGTATTTT. Its protein is CASPPQTDTQYF.

This clonotype was seen a handful of times. The chain recombines TRBV4-1 with TRBJ1-3; D is uncertain. Germline V CDR1 and CDR2: MGHRA, YSYEKL. The CDR3 sequence is 13 residues long. The V and J ends lost 3 bases and 4 bases respectively, with 7 bases between them. DNA of the CDR3: TGCGCCAGCAGCCAGTATATAGGAAACACCATATATTTT. Translating gives CASSQYIGNTIYF.